This T cell receptor (beta chain) was obtained from a study of blood T cell repertoires in COVID-19. Clones were read by immunoSEQ multiplex PCR, and TCRdb kept only the in-frame ones, dropping some. The sample records over 250,000 clones, approximately 83% being singletons. V dropped 4 bases and J dropped 2 bases, with 18 bases sitting between them. In germline, CDR1 is MNHEY, CDR2 SMNVEV (reference sequence). There are 16 residues in the CDR3. This clonotype originated in a woman aged 50 to 60 who had recovered from COVID-19. Sequencing input: peripheral blood. V and J are TRBV27 and TRBJ2-7; D might be TRBD2 (7 bases). The CDR3 region has the DNA TGTGCCAGCAGTTCAACGGGGGGCCGTAGAACCTACGAGCAGTACTTC. Protein: CASSSTGGRRTYEQYF.